This passage covers 26 T cell receptor beta chains from one sample sequenced in a study of shared clonotypes between healthy human individuals. Sequenced by immunoSEQ multiplex PCR; TCRdb stores in-frame clones only, minus some. The table records 2 million to 2.5 million clones, approximately 95% of them present only once. The sequenced sample was naive CD4+ T cells from PBMCs. This sample's subset: CD45RA+ positively selected. The receptors originated from a man younger than 35 in good health. Some clones in this sample may be carry-over from other donors' samples.

This chain connects TRBV7-9 to TRBJ2-5; D remains ambiguous. The CDR3 length is 15 residues. Between the trimmed V and J ends, which lost 1 base and 0 bases, there was a span of 9 bases. The germline gives CDR1 SEHNR, CDR2 FQNEAQ (reference sequence). CDR3: CASSLVVMYQETQYF. CDR3 nucleotides: TGTGCCAGCAGCTTAGTTGTGATGTACCAAGAGACCCAGTACTTC.

V and J are TRBV7-3 and TRBJ2-1; D gene unclear. This CDR3 has 17 residues. Germline V CDR1 and CDR2: SGHTA, FQGTGA. Trimming removed 4 bases from V and 0 bases from J, with 16 bases in between. Here the CDR3 reads CASSSPTRQGSYNEQFF. In nucleotides, the CDR3 is TGTGCCAGCAGCTCTCCTACCCGCCAAGGCTCCTACAATGAGCAGTTCTTC.

Worth noting for this clone: The sample has other DNA sequences that encode this CDR3 too. The V gene is TRBV28, the J gene TRBJ2-7; 10 bases fit TRBD1. This CDR3 has 15 amino acids. CDR1 is MDHEN and CDR2 is SYDVKM in the germline V gene. J gave up 1 base and V 2 bases, and 2 bases lay outside the gene matches. CDR3 in amino acids: CASSLGQGGSYEQYF. In DNA form, the CDR3 reads TGTGCCAGCAGTTTAGGACAGGGGGGATCCTACGAGCAGTACTTC.

The CDR3 DNA sequence: TGTGCCAGCAGCGTCTCGCGGGGGGACTTCTACGAGCAGTACTTC. This sequence encodes CASSVSRGDFYEQYF. The chain joins TRBV7-2 to TRBJ2-7, with 8 bases fitting TRBD2. The CDR3 loop spans 15 amino acids. Germline V gene sequence: CDR1 SGHTA, CDR2 FQGNSA. Trimming took 5 bases from V and 3 from J; bases not matched to a gene: 9.

This rearrangement joins TRBV5-1 to TRBJ2-1, with 7 bases that match TRBD2. Germline V gene lookup returns CDR1 SGHRS and CDR2 YFSETQ. J gave up 0 bases and V 3 bases, and 6 bases lay outside the gene matches. This CDR3 contains 16 residues. The DNA for the CDR3 is TGCGCCAGCAGCTCCTACTCTAGCGGCTCCTACAATGAGCAGTTCTTC. It encodes CASSSYSSGSYNEQFF.

V is TRBV30 and J is TRBJ1-1; D ambiguous. The CDR3 totals 13 residues. Germline CDR1 and CDR2: GTSNPN and SVGIG (reference sequence). V lost 2 bases, J lost 7 bases, and 14 bases lay in between. In DNA, the CDR3 is TGTGCCTGGAGTTGGACCCGGGTAGGTGAAGCTTTCTTT. This translates into CAWSWTRVGEAFF. The complete variable domain, with remaining parts taken from reference TRBV30 and TRBJ1-1, reads SQTIHQWPATLVQPVGSPLSLECTVEGTSNPNLYWYRQAAGRGLQLLFYSVGIGQISSEVPQNLSASRPQDRQFILSSKKLLLSDSGFYLCAWSWTRVGEAFFGQGTRLTVV.

This clone appeared a single time. Other DNA sequences within the sample encode an identical CDR3. The rearrangement uses TRBV7-2 and TRBJ2-7; the match to TRBD1 covers 8 bases. This CDR3 is 14 amino acids long. Germline V gene lookup returns CDR1 SGHTA and CDR2 FQGNSA. The V and J ends lost 0 bases and 2 bases, in that order; junction bases with no gene match: 0. As DNA, the CDR3 is TGTGCCAGCAGCTTAGCCAGGGGGCCCTACGAGCAGTACTTC. Translated, it gives CASSLARGPYEQYF.

The rearrangement uses TRBV7-2 and TRBJ2-7; 11 bases map to TRBD2. The V and J ends lost 2 bases and 0 bases, in that order; junction bases with no gene match: 12. The CDR3 has 19 amino acids. CDR1 is SGHTA, CDR2 FQGNSA, per germline. CDR3 sequence reads: CASSLIGTSGKRTSYEQYF. CDR3 sequence (DNA): TGTGCCAGCAGCTTAATAGGGACTAGCGGAAAAAGGACCTCCTACGAGCAGTACTTC.

The V gene is TRBV21-1, the J gene TRBJ2-7; TRBD2, the table's D call, lacks a check against the DNA. TRBV21-1 is a pseudogene locus. The CDR3 sequence is 8 residues long. This CDR3 is CASSKVDF. The DNA for the CDR3 is TGTGCCAGCAGCAAAGTAGACTTC.

The CDR3 reads CASSSVSRAGDTQYF. The DNA for the CDR3 is TGTGCCAGCAGCTCCGTCTCCCGAGCTGGAGATACGCAGTATTTT. The chain uses TRBV7-2 and TRBJ2-3; no clear D gene. V was pared by 4 bases and J by 5 bases, with 16 bases between. This CDR3 region has 15 residues. Germline CDR1 and CDR2: SGHTA and FQGNSA.

This rearrangement joins TRBV2 to TRBJ1-4; D gene uncertain. Germline-derived CDR1 and CDR2 are SNHLY and FYNNEI. The germline V and J ends were trimmed by 2 bases and 7 bases, with 11 bases remaining between them. The CDR3 is made up of 14 amino acids. The CDR3 coding sequence is TGTGCCAGCAGTGAATTCGGCATTGGTGAAAAACTGTTTTTT. Its protein product is CASSEFGIGEKLFF.

V and J are TRBV30 and TRBJ2-1; 8 nucleotides match TRBD2. Germline CDR1 reads GTSNPN; CDR2 reads SVGIG (reference sequence). CDR3 length: 15 amino acids. V trimming: 5 bases; J trimming: 1 base; junction bases outside the gene matches: 7. CDR3 bases: TGTGCCTGGTCAACCGGGACTAGTTCCTACAATGAGCAGTTCTTC. Encoded protein: CAWSTGTSSYNEQFF.

About this clone itself: Other DNA sequences of this sample code for an identical CDR3. The chain uses TRBV9 and TRBJ2-7; 12 bases map to TRBD2. The CDR3 totals 16 residues. Germline values: CDR1 SGDLS, CDR2 YYNGEE. The V and J ends lost 3 bases and 1 base, in that order; junction bases with no gene match: 5. The CDR3 loop reads CASSATGTSGSYEQYF. CDR3 bases: TGTGCCAGCAGCGCAACCGGGACTAGCGGGTCCTACGAGCAGTACTTC.

With respect to this clone: The same CDR3 arises from other DNA sequences in this sample as well. The rearrangement links TRBV20-1 to TRBJ2-3; D is uncertain. V shed 4 bases and J shed 5 bases, with 7 bases lying between them. Germline CDR1 reads DFQATT; CDR2 reads SNEGSKA (reference sequence). The CDR3 totals 11 residues. For the CDR3, the DNA is TGCAGTGCTAACCGTGGAGATACGCAGTATTTT. The encoded protein is CSANRGDTQYF.

This chain's CDR3 is CSVASTGANTGELFF. In DNA form, the CDR3 reads TGCAGCGTCGCCTCGACAGGGGCGAACACCGGGGAGCTGTTTTTT. The J gene is TRBJ2-2, the V gene TRBV29-1, with 8 bases identical to TRBD1. The junction had 6 bases not matched to a gene; V was cut back by 6 bases and J by 0 bases. CDR3 length equals 15 residues. Germline V CDR1 and CDR2: SQVTM, ANQGSEA.

CDR3 sequence reads: CASSGHPRQGEQYF. For the CDR3, the DNA is TGTGCCAGTAGTGGACACCCACGACAGGGGGAGCAGTATTTT. J is TRBJ2-3 and V is TRBV19; 9 bases map to TRBD1. The ends lost 5 bases at V and 11 bases at J; junction bases unmatched: 11. Germline-derived CDR1 and CDR2 are LNHDA and SQIVND (reference sequence). This CDR3 region has 14 residues.

J is TRBJ2-7 and V is TRBV10-3, with 8 bases aligning to TRBD2. Germline V lookup: CDR1 ENHRY, CDR2 SYGVKD. The CDR3 contains 16 residues. With 3 bases clipped from V and 6 bases from J, the junction kept 13 bases outside the gene matches. DNA for the CDR3: TGTGCCATCAGTGAAACAGCGGGAGCTGCCCGGGGCGAGCAGTACTTC. It specifies CAISETAGAARGEQYF.

This rearrangement joins TRBV10-3 to TRBJ1-1, with TRBD1 as a possible D gene (6 bases). V gave up 9 bases and J gave up 1 base, with 9 bases separating them. Germline values: CDR1 ENHRY, CDR2 SYGVKD. The CDR3 covers 12 residues. The CDR3 sequence is CAIRQENTEAFF. The CDR3 DNA is TGTGCCATTAGACAGGAGAACACTGAAGCTTTCTTT.

The J gene is TRBJ2-1, the V gene TRBV27; a possible D gene is TRBD2 (6 bases). Germline assignment: CDR1 MNHEY and CDR2 SMNVEV (reference sequence). V was shortened by 2 bases and J by 5 bases, with 10 bases between the two germline ends. CDR3 length equals 14 residues. CDR3 in amino acids: CASSLLGSHNEQFF. CDR3 sequence (DNA): TGTGCCAGCAGTTTACTCGGGAGTCACAATGAGCAGTTCTTC.

This chain joins TRBV7-2 and TRBJ1-3; D gene uncertain. Germline lookup yields CDR1 SGHTA and CDR2 FQGNSA. The CDR3 covers 16 residues. V lost 3 bases and J 0 bases, leaving 12 bases between the germline ends. CDR3 amino acids: CASSLLAVRSGNTIYF. In DNA form, the CDR3 reads TGTGCCAGCAGCTTGCTGGCAGTCCGCTCTGGAAACACCATATATTTT.

This rearrangement joins TRBV6-9 to TRBJ1-3; D remains unclear. Germline CDR1 is MNHGY and CDR2 is SVAAGI. The CDR3 has 15 residues. The ends were cut back, 0 bases at V and 2 bases at J, with 8 bases in the middle. The CDR3 loop reads CASSYSAGAGNTIYF. The CDR3 DNA reads as TGTGCCAGCAGTTATTCGGCCGGGGCTGGAAACACCATATATTTT.

The chain recombines TRBV7-9 with TRBJ2-3; 9 positions match TRBD2. The CDR3 is 16 residues long. V lost 5 bases, J lost 2 bases, and 8 bases stayed unmatched. Germline V gene sequence: CDR1 SEHNR, CDR2 FQNEAQ (reference sequence). CDR3 coding DNA: TGTGCCAGCAGCAGACGTAGCGGGAGCTCCACAGATACGCAGTATTTT. The encoded protein is CASSRRSGSSTDTQYF.

J is TRBJ1-2 and V is TRBV5-1; D gene unclear. Germline V lookup: CDR1 SGHRS, CDR2 YFSETQ. V lost 0 bases to trimming and J lost 13 bases, with 16 bases between them. The CDR3 loop spans 13 amino acids. The CDR3 is CASSLALAESCTF. CDR3 DNA: TGCGCCAGCAGCTTGGCCCTGGCAGAGAGTTGCACCTTC.

CDR3 DNA: TGTGCCAGCAGTTTTGGGGTAGCGGGGTACAATGAGCAGTTCTTC. It is translated as CASSFGVAGYNEQFF. This chain connects TRBV28 to TRBJ2-1; the match to TRBD2 covers 8 bases. Germline CDR1 reads MDHEN; CDR2 reads SYDVKM. The trim removed 3 bases at V and 4 bases at J, leaving 5 bases unmatched. The length of the CDR3 is 15 residues.

The genes are TRBV29-1 and TRBJ1-4, with D unresolved. Trimming pared 3 bases from V and 8 bases from J, leaving 7 bases between. The germline CDR1 and CDR2 sequences are SQVTM and ANQGSEA. CDR3 length equals 11 residues. The CDR3 sequence: CSVDWREKLFF. The CDR3 nucleotides read TGCAGCGTTGATTGGCGGGAAAAACTGTTTTTT.

The CDR3 is CASSFLAGSQYF. The DNA of the CDR3 is TGTGCCAGCAGCTTCCTAGCGGGATCCCAGTACTTC. The rearrangement uses TRBV5-6 and TRBJ2-5; 9 bases are a match to TRBD2. The CDR3 has 12 amino acids. The V segment lost 2 bases and the J segment 9 bases; nucleotides outside the gene matches: 2. CDR1 is SGHDT, CDR2 YYEEEE, per germline.